This record covers a single TCR beta chain. The source of the sample is a study of control samples from healthy donors and cancer patients. This CDR3 region has 16 residues. Looked up from germline, CDR1 is SGHNT and CDR2 is YYREEE (reference sequence). J gave up 3 bases and V 1 base, and 6 bases lay outside the gene matches. The assay was immunoSEQ multiplex PCR, and TCRdb's table has in-frame clones only and misses some. The sample includes about 270,000 clones, about four fifths of them seen just once. This receptor was obtained from a woman aged 60-75 years with lung cancer. This chain links TRBV5-4 with TRBJ2-3; 9 bases line up with TRBD1. Sequenced material: PBMCs. The CDR3 DNA reads as TGTGCCAGCAGCTTGAAGGGGACAGGGTGGACAGATACGCAGTATTTT. Its translation is CASSLKGTGWTDTQYF.